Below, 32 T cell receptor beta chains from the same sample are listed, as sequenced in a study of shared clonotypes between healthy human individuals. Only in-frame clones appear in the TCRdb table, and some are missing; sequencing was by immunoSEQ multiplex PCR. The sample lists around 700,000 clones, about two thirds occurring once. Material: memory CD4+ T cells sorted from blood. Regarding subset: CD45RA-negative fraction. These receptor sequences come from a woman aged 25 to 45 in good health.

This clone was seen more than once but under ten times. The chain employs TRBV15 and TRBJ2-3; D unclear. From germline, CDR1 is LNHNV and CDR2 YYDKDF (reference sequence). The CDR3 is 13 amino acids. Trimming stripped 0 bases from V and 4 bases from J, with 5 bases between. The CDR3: CATSRDIADTQYF. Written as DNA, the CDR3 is TGTGCCACCAGCAGAGATATAGCAGATACGCAGTATTTT.

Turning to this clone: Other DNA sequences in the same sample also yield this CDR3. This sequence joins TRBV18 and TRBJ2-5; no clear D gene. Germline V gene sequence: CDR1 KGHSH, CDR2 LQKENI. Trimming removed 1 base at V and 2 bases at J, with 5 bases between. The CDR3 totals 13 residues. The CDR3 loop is CASSPRPQETQYF. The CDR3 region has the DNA TGTGCCAGCTCACCACGGCCGCAAGAGACCCAGTACTTC.

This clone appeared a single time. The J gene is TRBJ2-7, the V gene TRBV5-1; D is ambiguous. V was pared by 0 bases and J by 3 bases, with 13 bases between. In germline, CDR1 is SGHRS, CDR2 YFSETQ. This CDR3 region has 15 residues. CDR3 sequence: CASSLGAGSLYEQYF. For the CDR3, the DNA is TGCGCCAGCAGCTTGGGGGCAGGAAGCCTCTACGAGCAGTACTTC.

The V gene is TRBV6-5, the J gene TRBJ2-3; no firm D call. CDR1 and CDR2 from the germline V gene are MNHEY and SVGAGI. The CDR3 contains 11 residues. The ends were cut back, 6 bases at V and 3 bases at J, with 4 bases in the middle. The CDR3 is CASRMTDTQYF. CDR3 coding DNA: TGTGCCAGCAGGATGACAGATACGCAGTATTTT.

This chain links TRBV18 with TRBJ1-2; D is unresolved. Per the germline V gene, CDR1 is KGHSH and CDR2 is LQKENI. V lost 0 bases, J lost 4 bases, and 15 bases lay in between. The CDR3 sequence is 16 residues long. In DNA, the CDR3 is TGTGCCAGCTCACCACCAGTATCGGAACGGGGCTATGGCTACACCTTC. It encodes CASSPPVSERGYGYTF.

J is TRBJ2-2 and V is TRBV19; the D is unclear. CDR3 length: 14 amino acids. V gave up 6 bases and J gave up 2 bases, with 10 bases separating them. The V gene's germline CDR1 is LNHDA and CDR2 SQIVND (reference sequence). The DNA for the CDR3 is TGTGCCAGTAGCCCATCCGTAAACACCGGGGAGCTGTTTTTT. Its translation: CASSPSVNTGELFF.

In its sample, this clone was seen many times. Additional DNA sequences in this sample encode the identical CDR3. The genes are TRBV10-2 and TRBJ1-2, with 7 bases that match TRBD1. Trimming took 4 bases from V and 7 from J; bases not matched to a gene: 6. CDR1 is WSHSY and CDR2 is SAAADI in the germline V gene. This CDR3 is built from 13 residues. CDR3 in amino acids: CASSGQGLGGYTF. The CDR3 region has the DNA TGCGCCAGCAGTGGACAGGGATTGGGTGGCTACACCTTC.

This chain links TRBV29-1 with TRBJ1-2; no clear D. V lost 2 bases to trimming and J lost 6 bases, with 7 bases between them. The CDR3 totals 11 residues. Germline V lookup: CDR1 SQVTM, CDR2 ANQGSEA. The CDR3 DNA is TGCAGCGTTGAAAGCTGGAATGGCTACACCTTC. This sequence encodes CSVESWNGYTF.

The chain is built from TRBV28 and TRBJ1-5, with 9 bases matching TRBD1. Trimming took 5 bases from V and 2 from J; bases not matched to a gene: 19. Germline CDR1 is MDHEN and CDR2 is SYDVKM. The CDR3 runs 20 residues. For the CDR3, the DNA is TGTGCCAGCAGTGCGAACTACCGGGACAGGGTGTATGAGGGCAATCAGCCCCAGCATTTT. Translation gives CASSANYRDRVYEGNQPQHF.

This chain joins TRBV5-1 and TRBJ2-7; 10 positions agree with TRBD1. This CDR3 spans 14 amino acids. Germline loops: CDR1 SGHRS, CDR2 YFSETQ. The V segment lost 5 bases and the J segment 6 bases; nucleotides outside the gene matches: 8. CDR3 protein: CASSPGTGATEQYF. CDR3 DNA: TGCGCCAGCAGTCCCGGGACAGGGGCCACCGAGCAGTACTTC.

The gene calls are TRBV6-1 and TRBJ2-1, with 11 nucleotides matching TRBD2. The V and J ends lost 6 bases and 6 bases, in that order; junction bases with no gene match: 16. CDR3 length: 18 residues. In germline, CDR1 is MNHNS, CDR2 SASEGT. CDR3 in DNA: TGTGCCAGCAGCGAACTTGGGGGAGGGGGACTAGCGGCCAATGAGCAGTTCTTC. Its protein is CASSELGGGGLAANEQFF.

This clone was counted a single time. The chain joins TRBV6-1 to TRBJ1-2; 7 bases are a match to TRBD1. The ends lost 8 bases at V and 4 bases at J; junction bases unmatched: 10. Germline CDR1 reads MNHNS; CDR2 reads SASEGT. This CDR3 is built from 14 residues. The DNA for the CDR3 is TGTGCCAGCGTGACAGGGACGGTATTCTATGGCTACACCTTC. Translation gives CASVTGTVFYGYTF.

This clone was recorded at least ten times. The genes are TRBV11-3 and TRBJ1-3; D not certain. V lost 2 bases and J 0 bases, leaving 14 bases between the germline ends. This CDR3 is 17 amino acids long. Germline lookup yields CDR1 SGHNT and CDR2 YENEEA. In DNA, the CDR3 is TGTGCCAGCAGCTTACCCGGGAACAGTCGCTCTGGAAACACCATATATTTT. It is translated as CASSLPGNSRSGNTIYF.

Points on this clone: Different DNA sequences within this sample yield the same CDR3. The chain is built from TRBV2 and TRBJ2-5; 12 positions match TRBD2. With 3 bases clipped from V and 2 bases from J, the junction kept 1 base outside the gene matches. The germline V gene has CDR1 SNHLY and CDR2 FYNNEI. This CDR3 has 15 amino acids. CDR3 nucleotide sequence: TGTGCCAGCAGTGAGCTAGCGGGAGGGCAAGAGACCCAGTACTTC. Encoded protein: CASSELAGGQETQYF.

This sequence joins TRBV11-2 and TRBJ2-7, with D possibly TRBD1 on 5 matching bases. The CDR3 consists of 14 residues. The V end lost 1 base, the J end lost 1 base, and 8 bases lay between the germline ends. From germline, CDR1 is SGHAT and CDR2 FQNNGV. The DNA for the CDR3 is TGTGCCAGCAGCTTAGTCCAGGGTTCCTACGAGCAGTACTTC. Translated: CASSLVQGSYEQYF.

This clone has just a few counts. The CDR3 loop is CASSDRAGDMSEQFF. The CDR3, as DNA: TGTGCCAGCAGTGACCGAGCGGGAGATATGAGTGAGCAGTTCTTC. The rearrangement uses TRBV6-4 and TRBJ2-1; TRBD2 matches 8 bases. The ends lost 2 bases at V and 9 bases at J; junction bases unmatched: 9. This CDR3 region has 15 residues. Germline-derived CDR1 and CDR2 are MRHNA and SNTAGT.

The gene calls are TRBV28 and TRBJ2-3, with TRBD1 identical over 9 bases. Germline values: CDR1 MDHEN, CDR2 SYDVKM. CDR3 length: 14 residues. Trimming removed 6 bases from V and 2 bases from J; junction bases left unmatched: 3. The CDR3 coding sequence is TGTGCCAGCAGGAGGACAGGGGTCACAGATACGCAGTATTTT. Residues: CASRRTGVTDTQYF.

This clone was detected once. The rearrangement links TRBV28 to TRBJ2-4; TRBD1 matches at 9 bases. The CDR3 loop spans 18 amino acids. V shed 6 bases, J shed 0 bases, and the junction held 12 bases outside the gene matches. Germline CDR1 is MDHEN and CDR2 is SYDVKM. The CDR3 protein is CASSRGQGFKLAKNIQYF. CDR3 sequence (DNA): TGTGCCAGCAGCCGAGGACAGGGGTTCAAATTAGCCAAAAACATTCAGTACTTC.

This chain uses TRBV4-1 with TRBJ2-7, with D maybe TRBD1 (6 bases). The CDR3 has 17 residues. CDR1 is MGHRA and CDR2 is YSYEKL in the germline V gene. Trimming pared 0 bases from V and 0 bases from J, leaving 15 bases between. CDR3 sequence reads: CASSQDHLTGPSYEQYF. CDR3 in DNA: TGCGCCAGCAGCCAAGATCATTTGACAGGACCCTCCTACGAGCAGTACTTC.

CDR3 amino acids: CASRVNSGRDDTDTQYF. CDR3 sequence (DNA): TGTGCCAGCAGGGTGAATAGCGGGAGGGACGACACAGATACGCAGTATTTT. The chain is built from TRBV28 and TRBJ2-3; TRBD2 aligns across 11 bases. The germline V gene has CDR1 MDHEN and CDR2 SYDVKM. This CDR3 has 17 amino acids. After removal of 6 bases from V and 2 bases from J, the junction contained 10 bases not matched to a gene.

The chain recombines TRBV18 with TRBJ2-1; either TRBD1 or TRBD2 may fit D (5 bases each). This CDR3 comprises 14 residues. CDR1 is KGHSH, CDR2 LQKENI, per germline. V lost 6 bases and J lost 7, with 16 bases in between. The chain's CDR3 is CASSPMGLANEQFF. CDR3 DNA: TGTGCCAGCTCTCCGATGGGGCTAGCTAATGAGCAGTTCTTC.

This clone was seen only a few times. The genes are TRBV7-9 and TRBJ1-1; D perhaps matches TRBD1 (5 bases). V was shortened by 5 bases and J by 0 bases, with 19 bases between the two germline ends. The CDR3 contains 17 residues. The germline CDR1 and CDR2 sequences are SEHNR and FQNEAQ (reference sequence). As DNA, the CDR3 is TGTGCCAGCAGCACATTGCATACGGGGGGTATGAACACTGAAGCTTTCTTT. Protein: CASSTLHTGGMNTEAFF.

The CDR3 DNA reads TGTGCCAGCAATAACGGGGGTTCCTACGAGCAGTACTTC. Amino acids: CASNNGGSYEQYF. The rearrangement uses TRBV5-4 and TRBJ2-7; possibly TRBD2 for D (6 bases). Between the trimmed V and J ends, which lost 6 bases and 1 base, there was a span of 11 bases. There are 13 residues in the CDR3. In germline, CDR1 is SGHNT, CDR2 YYREEE (reference sequence).

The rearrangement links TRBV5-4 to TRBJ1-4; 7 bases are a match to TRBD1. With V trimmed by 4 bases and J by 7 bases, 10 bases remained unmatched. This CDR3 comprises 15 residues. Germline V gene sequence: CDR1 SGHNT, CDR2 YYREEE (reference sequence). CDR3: CASSASEGGTEKLFF. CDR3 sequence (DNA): TGTGCCAGCAGCGCTTCGGAAGGGGGCACTGAAAAACTGTTTTTT.

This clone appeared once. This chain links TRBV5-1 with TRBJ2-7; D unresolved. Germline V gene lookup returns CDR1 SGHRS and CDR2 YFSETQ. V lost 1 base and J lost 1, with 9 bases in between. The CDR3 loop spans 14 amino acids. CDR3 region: CASSLLASSYEQYF. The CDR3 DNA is TGCGCCAGCAGCTTGCTCGCTAGTTCCTACGAGCAGTACTTC.

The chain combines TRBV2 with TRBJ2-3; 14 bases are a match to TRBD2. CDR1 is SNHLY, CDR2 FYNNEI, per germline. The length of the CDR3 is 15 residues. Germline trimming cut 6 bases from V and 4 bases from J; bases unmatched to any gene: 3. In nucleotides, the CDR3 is TGTGCCAGCAGAGGGACTAGCGGGAGCGCAGATACGCAGTATTTT. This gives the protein CASRGTSGSADTQYF.

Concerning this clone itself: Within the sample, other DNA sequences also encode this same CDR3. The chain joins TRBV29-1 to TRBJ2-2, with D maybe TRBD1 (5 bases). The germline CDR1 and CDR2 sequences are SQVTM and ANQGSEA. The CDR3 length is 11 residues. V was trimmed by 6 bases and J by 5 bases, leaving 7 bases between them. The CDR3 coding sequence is TGCAGCGTCGACAGAACCGGGGAGCTGTTTTTT. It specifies CSVDRTGELFF.

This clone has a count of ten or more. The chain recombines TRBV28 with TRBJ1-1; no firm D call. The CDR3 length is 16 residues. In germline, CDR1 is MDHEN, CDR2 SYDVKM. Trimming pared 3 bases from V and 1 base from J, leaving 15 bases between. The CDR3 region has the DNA TGTGCCAGCAGTTTCACAACAGCGCCGGGGAACACTGAAGCTTTCTTT. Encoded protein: CASSFTTAPGNTEAFF. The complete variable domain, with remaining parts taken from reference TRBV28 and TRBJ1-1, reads DVKVTQSSRYLVKRTGEKVFLECVQDMDHENMFWYRQDPGLGLRLIYFSYDVKMKEKGDIPEGYSVSREKKERFSLILESASTNQTSMYLCASSFTTAPGNTEAFFGQGTRLTVV.

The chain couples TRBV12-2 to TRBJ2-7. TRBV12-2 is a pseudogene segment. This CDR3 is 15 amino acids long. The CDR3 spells CASRTPGRRSYEQYF. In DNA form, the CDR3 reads TGTGCAAGTCGTACCCCGGGACGAAGGTCATACGAGCAGTACTTC.

The chain's CDR3 is CASMGTGYGEQYF. The CDR3 DNA sequence: TGTGCCAGTATGGGGACAGGGTATGGAGAGCAGTACTTC. The V and J genes are TRBV19 and TRBJ2-7; TRBD1 agrees at 9 bases. The CDR3 has 13 amino acids. V shed 7 bases and J 7 bases; nucleotides not matched to a gene: 8. Per the germline V gene, CDR1 is LNHDA and CDR2 is SQIVND (reference sequence). Full variable domain (remainder filled in from reference TRBV19 and TRBJ2-7): DGGITQSPKYLFRKEGQNVTLSCEQNLNHDAMYWYRQDPGQGLRLIYYSQIVNDFQKGDIAEGYSVSREKKESFPLTVTSAQKNPTAFYLCASMGTGYGEQYFGPGTRLTVT.

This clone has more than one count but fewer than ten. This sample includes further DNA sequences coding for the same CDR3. The CDR3 DNA sequence: TGCGCCAGCAGCTTGGAGGCATTCAGCTCCTACAATGAGCAGTTCTTC. Protein product: CASSLEAFSSYNEQFF. V and J are TRBV5-1 and TRBJ2-1; D remains ambiguous. The CDR3 covers 16 residues. V was cut by 0 bases and J by 0 bases, with 10 bases left in between. The germline V gene has CDR1 SGHRS and CDR2 YFSETQ. Full variable domain (missing parts from reference TRBV5-1 and TRBJ2-1): KAGVTQTPRYLIKTRGQQVTLSCSPISGHRSVSWYQQTPGQGLQFLFEYFSETQRNKGNFPGRFSGRQFSNSRSEMNVSTLELGDSALYLCASSLEAFSSYNEQFFGPGTRLTVL.

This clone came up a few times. The CDR3: CSVEQGYGYTF. As DNA, the CDR3 is TGCAGCGTTGAACAGGGCTATGGCTACACCTTC. The rearrangement links TRBV29-1 to TRBJ1-2; possible D gene TRBD1, 5 bases. V was cut by 2 bases and J by 4 bases, with 5 bases left in between. Germline CDR1 SQVTM, CDR2 ANQGSEA. The CDR3 has 11 amino acids.